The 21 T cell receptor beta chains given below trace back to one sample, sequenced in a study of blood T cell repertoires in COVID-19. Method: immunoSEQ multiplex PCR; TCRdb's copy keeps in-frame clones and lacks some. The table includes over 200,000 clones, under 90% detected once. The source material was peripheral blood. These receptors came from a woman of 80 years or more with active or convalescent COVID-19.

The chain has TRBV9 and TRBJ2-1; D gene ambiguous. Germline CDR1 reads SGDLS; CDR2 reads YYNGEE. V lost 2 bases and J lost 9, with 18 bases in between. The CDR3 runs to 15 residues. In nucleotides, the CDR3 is TGTGCCAGCAGCGTTCTGTTCTCAGGTCTCACTGAGCAGTTCTTC. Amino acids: CASSVLFSGLTEQFF.

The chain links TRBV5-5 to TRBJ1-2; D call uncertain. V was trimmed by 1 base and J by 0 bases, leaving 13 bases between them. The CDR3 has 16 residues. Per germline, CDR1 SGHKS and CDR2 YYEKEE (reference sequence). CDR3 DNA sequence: TGTGCCAGCAGCTTGTCTTTGGCGGTGACTAACTATGGCTACACCTTC. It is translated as CASSLSLAVTNYGYTF. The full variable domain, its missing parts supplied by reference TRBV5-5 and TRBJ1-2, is DAGVTQSPTHLIKTRGQQVTLRCSPISGHKSVSWYQQVLGQGPQFIFQYYEKEERGRGNFPDRFSARQFPNYSSELNVNALLLGDSALYLCASSLSLAVTNYGYTFGSGTRLTVV.

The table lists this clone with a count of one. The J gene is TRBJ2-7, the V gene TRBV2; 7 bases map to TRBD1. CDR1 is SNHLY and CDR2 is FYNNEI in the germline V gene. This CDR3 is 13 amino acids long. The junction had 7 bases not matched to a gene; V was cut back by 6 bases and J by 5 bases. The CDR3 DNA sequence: TGTGCCAGCAGAACCTCGGACAGGCACGAGCAGTACTTC. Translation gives CASRTSDRHEQYF.

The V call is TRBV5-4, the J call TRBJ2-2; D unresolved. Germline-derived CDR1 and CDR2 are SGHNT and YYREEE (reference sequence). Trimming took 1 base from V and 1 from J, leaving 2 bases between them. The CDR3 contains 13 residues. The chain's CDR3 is CASSLQNTGELFF. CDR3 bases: TGTGCCAGCAGCTTGCAGAACACCGGGGAGCTGTTTTTT.

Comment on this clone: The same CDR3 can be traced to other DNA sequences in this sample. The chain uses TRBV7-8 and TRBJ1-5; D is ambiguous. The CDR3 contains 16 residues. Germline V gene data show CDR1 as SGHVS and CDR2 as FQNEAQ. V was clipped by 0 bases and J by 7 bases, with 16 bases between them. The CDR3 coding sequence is TGTGCCAGCAGCTTAGCAGCGTTGGGAGCAGGACAGCCCCAGCATTTT. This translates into CASSLAALGAGQPQHF.

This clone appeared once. CDR3 coding DNA: TGCAGCGTTGCGGGACAGAAAAGGGAGCCCCAGCATTTT. It is translated as CSVAGQKREPQHF. This sequence joins TRBV29-1 and TRBJ1-5; 7 nucleotides align to TRBD1. The CDR3 is made up of 13 amino acids. V lost 4 bases, J lost 8 bases, and 8 bases stayed unmatched. Per germline, CDR1 SQVTM and CDR2 ANQGSEA.

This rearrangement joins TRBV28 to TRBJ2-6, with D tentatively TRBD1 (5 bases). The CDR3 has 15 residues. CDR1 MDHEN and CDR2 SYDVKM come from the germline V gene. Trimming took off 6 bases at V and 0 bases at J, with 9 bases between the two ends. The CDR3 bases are TGTGCCAGCAGACGACAGTACTCTGGGGCCAACGTCCTGACTTTC. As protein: CASRRQYSGANVLTF.

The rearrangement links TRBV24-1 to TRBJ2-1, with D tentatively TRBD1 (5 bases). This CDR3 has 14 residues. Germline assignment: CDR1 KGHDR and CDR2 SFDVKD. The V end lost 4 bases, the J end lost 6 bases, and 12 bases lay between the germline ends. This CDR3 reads CATSEDSSLNEQFF. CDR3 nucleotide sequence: TGTGCCACCAGTGAAGACAGCTCACTCAATGAGCAGTTCTTC.

The CDR3 nucleotides read TGTGCCAGTAGTATCAGTCCCAGGAGCGGATCACCCCTCCACTTT. Translating gives CASSISPRSGSPLHF. The rearrangement uses TRBV19 and TRBJ1-6, with no clear D. Germline CDR1 and CDR2: LNHDA and SQIVND (reference sequence). Trimming left V 3 bases short and J 10 bases short, with 16 bases between. CDR3 length: 15 residues.

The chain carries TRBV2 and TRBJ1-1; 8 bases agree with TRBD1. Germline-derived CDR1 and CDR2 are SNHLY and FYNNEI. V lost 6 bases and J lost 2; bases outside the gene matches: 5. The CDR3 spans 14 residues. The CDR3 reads CASRPGQANTEAFF. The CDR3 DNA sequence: TGTGCCAGCAGACCGGGACAGGCTAACACTGAAGCTTTCTTT. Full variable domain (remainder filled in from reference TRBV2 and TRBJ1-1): EPEVTQTPSHQVTQMGQEVILRCVPISNHLYFYWYRQILGQKVEFLVSFYNNEISEKSEIFDDQFSVERPDGSNFTLKIRSTKLEDSAMYFCASRPGQANTEAFFGQGTRLTVV.

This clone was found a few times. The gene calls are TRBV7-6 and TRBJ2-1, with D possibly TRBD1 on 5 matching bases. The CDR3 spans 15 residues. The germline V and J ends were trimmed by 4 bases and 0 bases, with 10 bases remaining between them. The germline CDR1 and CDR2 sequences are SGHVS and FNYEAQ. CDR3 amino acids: CASSSSTGSYNEQFF. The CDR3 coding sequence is TGTGCCAGCAGCTCCAGTACAGGCTCCTACAATGAGCAGTTCTTC. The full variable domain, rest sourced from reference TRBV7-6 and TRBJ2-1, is GAGVSQSPRYKVTKRGQDVALRCDPISGHVSLYWYRQALGQGPEFLTYFNYEAQQDKSGLPNDRFSAERPEGSISTLTIQRTEQRDSAMYRCASSSSTGSYNEQFFGPGTRLTVL.

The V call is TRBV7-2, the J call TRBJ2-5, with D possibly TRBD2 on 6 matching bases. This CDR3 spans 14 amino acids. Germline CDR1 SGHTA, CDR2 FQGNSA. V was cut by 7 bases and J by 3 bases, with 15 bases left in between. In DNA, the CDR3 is TGTGCCAGCATGTATACCGGGAGAGAAGAGACCCAGTACTTC. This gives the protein CASMYTGREETQYF.

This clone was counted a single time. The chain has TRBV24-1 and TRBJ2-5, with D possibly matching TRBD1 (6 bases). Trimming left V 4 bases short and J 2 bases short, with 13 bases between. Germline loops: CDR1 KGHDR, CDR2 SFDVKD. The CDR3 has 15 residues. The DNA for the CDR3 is TGTGCCACCAGTGAAACCGGACAGATACAAGAGACCCAGTACTTC. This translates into CATSETGQIQETQYF.

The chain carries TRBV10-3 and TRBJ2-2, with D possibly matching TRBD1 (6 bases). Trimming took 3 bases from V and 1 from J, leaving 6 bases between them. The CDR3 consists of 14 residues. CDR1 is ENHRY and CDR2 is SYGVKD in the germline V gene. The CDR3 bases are TGTGCCATCAGTGACAGGGGGAACACCGGGGAGCTGTTTTTT. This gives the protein CAISDRGNTGELFF.

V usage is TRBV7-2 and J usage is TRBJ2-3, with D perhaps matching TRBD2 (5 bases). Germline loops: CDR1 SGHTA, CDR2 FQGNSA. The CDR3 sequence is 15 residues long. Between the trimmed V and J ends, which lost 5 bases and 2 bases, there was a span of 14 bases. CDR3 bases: TGTGCCAGCAGCCGTACTAGGGCTTACACAGATACGCAGTATTTT. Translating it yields CASSRTRAYTDTQYF.

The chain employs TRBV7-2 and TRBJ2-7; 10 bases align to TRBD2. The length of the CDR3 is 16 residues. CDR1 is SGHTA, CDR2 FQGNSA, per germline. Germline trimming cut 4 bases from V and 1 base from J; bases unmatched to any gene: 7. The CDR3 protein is CASSSRLAGPSYEQYF. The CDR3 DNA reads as TGTGCCAGCAGCTCCCGACTAGCGGGTCCGTCCTACGAGCAGTACTTC.

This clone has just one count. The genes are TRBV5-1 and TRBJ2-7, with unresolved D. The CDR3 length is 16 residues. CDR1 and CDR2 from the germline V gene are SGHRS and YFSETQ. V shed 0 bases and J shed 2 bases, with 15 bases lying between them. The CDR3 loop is CASSLDPLKLTYEQYF. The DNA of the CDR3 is TGCGCCAGCAGCTTGGATCCCCTCAAACTAACCTACGAGCAGTACTTC.

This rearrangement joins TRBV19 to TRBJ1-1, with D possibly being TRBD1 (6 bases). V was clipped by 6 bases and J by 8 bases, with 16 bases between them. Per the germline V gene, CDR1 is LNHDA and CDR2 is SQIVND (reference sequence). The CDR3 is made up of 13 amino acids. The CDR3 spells CASSSAGVLEAFF. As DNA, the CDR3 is TGTGCCAGTAGCAGTGCAGGGGTGCTCGAAGCTTTCTTT. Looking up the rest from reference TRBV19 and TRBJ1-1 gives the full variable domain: DGGITQSPKYLFRKEGQNVTLSCEQNLNHDAMYWYRQDPGQGLRLIYYSQIVNDFQKGDIAEGYSVSREKKESFPLTVTSAQKNPTAFYLCASSSAGVLEAFFGQGTRLTVV.

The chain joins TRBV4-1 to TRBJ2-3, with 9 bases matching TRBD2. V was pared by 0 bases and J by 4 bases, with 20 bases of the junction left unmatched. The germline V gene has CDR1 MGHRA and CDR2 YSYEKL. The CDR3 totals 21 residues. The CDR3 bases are TGCGCCAGCAGCCAAGACCCGGGAGCAGCGGGGGGCCGAGGCTCGTCAGATACGCAGTATTTT. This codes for CASSQDPGAAGGRGSSDTQYF.

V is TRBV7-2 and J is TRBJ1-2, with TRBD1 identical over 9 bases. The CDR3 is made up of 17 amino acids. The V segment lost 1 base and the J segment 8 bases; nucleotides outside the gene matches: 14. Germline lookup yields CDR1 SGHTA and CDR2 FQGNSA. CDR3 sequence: CASSLGGIGTGFSGYTF. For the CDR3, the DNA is TGTGCCAGCAGCTTAGGGGGGATAGGGACAGGGTTCAGCGGCTACACCTTC.

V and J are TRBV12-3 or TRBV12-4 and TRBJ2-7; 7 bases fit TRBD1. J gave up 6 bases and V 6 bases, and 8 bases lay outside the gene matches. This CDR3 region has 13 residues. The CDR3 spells CASSNRGPVEQYF. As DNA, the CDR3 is TGTGCCAGCAGCAACAGGGGTCCGGTCGAGCAGTACTTC.